This TCR beta chain was documented in a study of blood T cell repertoires in COVID-19. This clone was observed a few times. TCRdb keeps only in-frame clones here, not all; method: immunoSEQ multiplex PCR. The data contain about 320,000 clones, 90% to 95% of them seen just once; the ten biggest clones take up around 3.9%. The V and J ends lost 8 bases and 0 bases respectively, with 8 bases between them. Germline assignment: CDR1 LNHDA and CDR2 SQIVND (reference sequence). This CDR3 has 12 amino acids. Sequenced sample: PBMCs or T cells enriched from blood (not recorded which). The clonotype originates from a woman aged 30 to 39 who had been exposed to COVID-19. This chain connects TRBV19 to TRBJ2-7; D is uncertain. Here the CDR3 DNA reads TGTGCCAGTTCCCAGTCCTCCTACGAGCAGTACTTC. This sequence encodes CASSQSSYEQYF. The complete variable domain, with remaining parts taken from reference TRBV19 and TRBJ2-7, reads DGGITQSPKYLFRKEGQNVTLSCEQNLNHDAMYWYRQDPGQGLRLIYYSQIVNDFQKGDIAEGYSVSREKKESFPLTVTSAQKNPTAFYLCASSQSSYEQYFGPGTRLTVT.